This T cell receptor (beta chain) was sequenced during a study of blood T cells in healthy people across ages. The second PCR ran about 6 to 11 cycles with a sample-barcoded 5' primer and J-beta primers. Each cDNA was tagged by a template-switch adaptor containing 12 random nucleotides. Each sample provided no less than 2.5 million CDR3-containing paired-end reads. TCRdb redid the calling of the 5' RACE reads with MiXCR, one entry per CDR3 protein. The sample carries around 940,000 distinct CDR3 sequences, approximately 50% recorded once. They isolated at least 6 million PBMCs from each sample. Material for sequencing was blood. The clonotype was recovered from a woman in her sixties or seventies in good health.

The CDR3 nucleotides read TGTGCCAGCAGCTTAGGACTACCCTGGGGTAGCGGGAGGGGCAATGAGCAGTACTTC. It translates to CASSLGLPWGSGRGNEQYF. This chain uses TRBV11-3 with TRBJ2-7; 11 bases are shared with TRBD2. V lost 1 base and J lost 7; bases outside the gene matches: 18. CDR3 length: 19 residues. Germline loops: CDR1 SGHNT, CDR2 YENEEA.